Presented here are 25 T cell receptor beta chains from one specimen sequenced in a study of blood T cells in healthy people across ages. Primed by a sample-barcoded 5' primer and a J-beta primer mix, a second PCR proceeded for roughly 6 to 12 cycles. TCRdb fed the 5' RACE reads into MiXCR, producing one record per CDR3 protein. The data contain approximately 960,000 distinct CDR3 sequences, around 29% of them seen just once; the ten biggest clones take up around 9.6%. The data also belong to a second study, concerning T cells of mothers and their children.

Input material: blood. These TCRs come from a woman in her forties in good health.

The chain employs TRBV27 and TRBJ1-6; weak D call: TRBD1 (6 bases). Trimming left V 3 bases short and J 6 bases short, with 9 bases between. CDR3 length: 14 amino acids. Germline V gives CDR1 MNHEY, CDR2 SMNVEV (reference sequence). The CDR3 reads CASSFRGGNSPLHF. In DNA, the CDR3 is TGTGCCAGCAGTTTCAGGGGTGGTAATTCACCCCTCCACTTT.

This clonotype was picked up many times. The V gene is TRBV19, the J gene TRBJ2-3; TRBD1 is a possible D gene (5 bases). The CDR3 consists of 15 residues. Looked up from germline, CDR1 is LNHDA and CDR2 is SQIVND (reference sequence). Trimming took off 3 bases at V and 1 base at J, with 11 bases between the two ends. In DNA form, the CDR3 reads TGTGCCAGTAGTATCACGGACACCCGCACAGATACGCAGTATTTT. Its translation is CASSITDTRTDTQYF.

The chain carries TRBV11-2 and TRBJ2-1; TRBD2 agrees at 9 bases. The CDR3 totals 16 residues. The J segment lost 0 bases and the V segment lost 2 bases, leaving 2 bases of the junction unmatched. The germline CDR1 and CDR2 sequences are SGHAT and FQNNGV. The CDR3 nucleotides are TGTGCCAGCAGCTTAACGGGACTAGCCTCCTACAATGAGCAGTTCTTC. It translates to CASSLTGLASYNEQFF.

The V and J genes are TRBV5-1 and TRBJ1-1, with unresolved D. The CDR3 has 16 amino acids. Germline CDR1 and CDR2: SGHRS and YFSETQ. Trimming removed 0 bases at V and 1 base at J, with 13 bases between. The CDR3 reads CASSLAYEGPNTEAFF. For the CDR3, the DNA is TGCGCCAGCAGCTTGGCCTACGAGGGCCCGAACACTGAAGCTTTCTTT.

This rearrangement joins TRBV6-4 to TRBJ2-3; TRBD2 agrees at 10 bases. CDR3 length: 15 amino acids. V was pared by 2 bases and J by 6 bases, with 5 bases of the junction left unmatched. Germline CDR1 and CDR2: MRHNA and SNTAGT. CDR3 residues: CASSDGASGGDTQYF. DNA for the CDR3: TGTGCCAGCAGTGACGGGGCTAGCGGGGGCGATACGCAGTATTTT.

Here the CDR3 reads CSASRDGDSNYGYTF. The CDR3 DNA reads TGCAGTGCTAGTCGGGACGGAGACTCAAACTATGGCTACACCTTC. The chain is built from TRBV20-1 and TRBJ1-2, with D possibly TRBD1 on 5 matching bases. The germline CDR1 and CDR2 sequences are DFQATT and SNEGSKA (reference sequence). Between the trimmed V and J ends, which lost 3 bases and 2 bases, there was a span of 16 bases. The CDR3 consists of 15 residues.

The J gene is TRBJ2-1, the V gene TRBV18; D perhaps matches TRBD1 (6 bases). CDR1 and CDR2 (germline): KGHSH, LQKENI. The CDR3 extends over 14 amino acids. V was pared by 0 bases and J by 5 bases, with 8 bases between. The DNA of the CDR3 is TGTGCCAGCTCACCACCCACAGGGAACAATGAGCAGTTCTTC. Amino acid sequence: CASSPPTGNNEQFF.

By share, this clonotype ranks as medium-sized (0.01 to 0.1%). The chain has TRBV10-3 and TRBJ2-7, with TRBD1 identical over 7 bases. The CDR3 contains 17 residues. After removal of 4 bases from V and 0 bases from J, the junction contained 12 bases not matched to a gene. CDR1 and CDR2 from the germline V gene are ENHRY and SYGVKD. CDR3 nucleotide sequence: TGTGCCATCAGTGTGAGCCCTGGACAGGTTAACTCCTACGAGCAGTACTTC. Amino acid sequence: CAISVSPGQVNSYEQYF.

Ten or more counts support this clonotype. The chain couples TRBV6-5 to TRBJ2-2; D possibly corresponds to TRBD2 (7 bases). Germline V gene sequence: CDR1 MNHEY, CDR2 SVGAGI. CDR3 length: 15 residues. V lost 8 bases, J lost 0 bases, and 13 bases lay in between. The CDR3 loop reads CASRGAVSNTGELFF. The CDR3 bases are TGTGCCAGCCGGGGGGCAGTATCGAACACCGGGGAGCTGTTTTTT.

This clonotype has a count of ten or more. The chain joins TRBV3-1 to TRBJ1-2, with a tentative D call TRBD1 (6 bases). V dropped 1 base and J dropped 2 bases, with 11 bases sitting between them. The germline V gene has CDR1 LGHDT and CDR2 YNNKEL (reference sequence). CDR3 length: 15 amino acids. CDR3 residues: CASSQVSQGNYGYTF. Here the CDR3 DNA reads TGTGCCAGCAGCCAAGTTAGTCAGGGGAACTATGGCTACACCTTC.

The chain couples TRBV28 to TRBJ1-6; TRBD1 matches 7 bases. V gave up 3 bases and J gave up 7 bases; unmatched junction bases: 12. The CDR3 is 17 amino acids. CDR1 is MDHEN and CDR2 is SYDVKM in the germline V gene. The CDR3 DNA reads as TGTGCCAGCAGTTTCCCGGGGGGACAGACCGACAATTCACCCCTCCACTTT. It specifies CASSFPGGQTDNSPLHF. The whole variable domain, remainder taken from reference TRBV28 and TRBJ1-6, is DVKVTQSSRYLVKRTGEKVFLECVQDMDHENMFWYRQDPGLGLRLIYFSYDVKMKEKGDIPEGYSVSREKKERFSLILESASTNQTSMYLCASSFPGGQTDNSPLHFGNGTRLTVT.

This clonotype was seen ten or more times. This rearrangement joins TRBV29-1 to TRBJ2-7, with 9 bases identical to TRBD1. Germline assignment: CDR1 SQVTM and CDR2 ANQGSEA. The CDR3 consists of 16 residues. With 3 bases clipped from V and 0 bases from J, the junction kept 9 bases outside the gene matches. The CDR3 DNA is TGCAGCGTTGATTCCAGGACAGGGGCTTCCTCCTACGAGCAGTACTTC. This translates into CSVDSRTGASSYEQYF.

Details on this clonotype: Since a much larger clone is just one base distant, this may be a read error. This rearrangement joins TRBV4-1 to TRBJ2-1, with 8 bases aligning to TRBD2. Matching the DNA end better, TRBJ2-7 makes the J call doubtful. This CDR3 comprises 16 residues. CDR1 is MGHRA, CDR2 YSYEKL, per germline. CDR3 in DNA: TGCGCCAGCAGCCCAATTTCCGCTAGCGGGTACAATGAGCAGTACTTC. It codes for CASSPISASGYNEQYF.

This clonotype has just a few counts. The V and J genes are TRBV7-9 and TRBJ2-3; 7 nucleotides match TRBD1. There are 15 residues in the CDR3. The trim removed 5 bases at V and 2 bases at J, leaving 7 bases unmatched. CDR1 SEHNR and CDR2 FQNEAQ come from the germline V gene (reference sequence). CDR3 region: CASSPSKGATDTQYF. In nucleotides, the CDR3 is TGTGCCAGCAGCCCCTCTAAGGGGGCCACAGATACGCAGTATTTT.

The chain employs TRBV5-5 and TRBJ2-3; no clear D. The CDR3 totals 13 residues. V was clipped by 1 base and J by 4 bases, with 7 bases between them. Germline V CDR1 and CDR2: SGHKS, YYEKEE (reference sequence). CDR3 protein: CASSLRDADTQYF. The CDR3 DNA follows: TGTGCCAGCAGCTTGAGGGATGCAGATACGCAGTATTTT.

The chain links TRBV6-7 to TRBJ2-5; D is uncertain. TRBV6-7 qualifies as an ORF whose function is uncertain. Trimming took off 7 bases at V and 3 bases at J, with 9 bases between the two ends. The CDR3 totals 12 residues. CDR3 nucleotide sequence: TGTGCCAGCAATTATGGGGAAGAGACCCAGTACTTC. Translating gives CASNYGEETQYF.

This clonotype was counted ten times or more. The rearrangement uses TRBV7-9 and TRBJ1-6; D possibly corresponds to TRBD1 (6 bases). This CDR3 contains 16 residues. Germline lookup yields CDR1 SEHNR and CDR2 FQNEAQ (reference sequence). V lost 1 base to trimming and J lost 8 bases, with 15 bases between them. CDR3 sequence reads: CASSLGQGTGYSPLHF. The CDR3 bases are TGTGCCAGCAGCTTAGGCCAGGGGACGGGGTATTCACCCCTCCACTTT.

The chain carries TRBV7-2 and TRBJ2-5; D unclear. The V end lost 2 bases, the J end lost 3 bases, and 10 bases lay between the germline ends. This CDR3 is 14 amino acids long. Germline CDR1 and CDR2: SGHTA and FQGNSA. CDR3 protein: CASSLSAVKETQYF. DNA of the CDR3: TGTGCCAGCAGCTTAAGTGCAGTTAAAGAGACCCAGTACTTC.

In DNA, the CDR3 is TGTGCCAGCAGCCAGGACAGGGGTAGACGTATAGGAGAGACCCAGTACTTC. It encodes CASSQDRGRRIGETQYF. The chain employs TRBV11-2 and TRBJ2-5; 9 nucleotides line up with TRBD1. The V and J ends lost 5 bases and 4 bases, in that order; junction bases with no gene match: 14. The CDR3 runs 17 residues. The germline gives CDR1 SGHAT, CDR2 FQNNGV.

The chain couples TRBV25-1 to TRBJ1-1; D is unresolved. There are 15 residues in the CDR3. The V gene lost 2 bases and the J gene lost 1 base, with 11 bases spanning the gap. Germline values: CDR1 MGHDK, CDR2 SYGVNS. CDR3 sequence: CASSETGLRNTEAFF. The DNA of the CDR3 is TGTGCCAGCAGTGAAACGGGTCTCAGGAACACTGAAGCTTTCTTT.

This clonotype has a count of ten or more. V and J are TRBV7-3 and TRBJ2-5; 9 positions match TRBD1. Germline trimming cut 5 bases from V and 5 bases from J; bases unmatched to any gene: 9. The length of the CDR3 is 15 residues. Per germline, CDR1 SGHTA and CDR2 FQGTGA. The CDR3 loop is CASSLRTGAGETQYF. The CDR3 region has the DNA TGTGCCAGCAGCCTTCGGACAGGGGCAGGGGAGACCCAGTACTTC. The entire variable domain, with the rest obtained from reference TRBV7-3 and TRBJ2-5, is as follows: GAGVSQTPSNKVTEKGKYVELRCDPISGHTALYWYRQSLGQGPEFLIYFQGTGAADDSGLPNDRFFAVRPEGSVSTLKIQRTERGDSAVYLCASSLRTGAGETQYFGPGTRLLVL.

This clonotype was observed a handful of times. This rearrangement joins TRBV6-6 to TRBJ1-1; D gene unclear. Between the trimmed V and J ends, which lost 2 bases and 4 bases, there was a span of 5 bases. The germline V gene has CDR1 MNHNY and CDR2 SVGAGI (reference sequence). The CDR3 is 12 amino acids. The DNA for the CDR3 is TGTGCCAGCAGTTACGAGGGCACTGAAGCTTTCTTT. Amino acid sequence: CASSYEGTEAFF.

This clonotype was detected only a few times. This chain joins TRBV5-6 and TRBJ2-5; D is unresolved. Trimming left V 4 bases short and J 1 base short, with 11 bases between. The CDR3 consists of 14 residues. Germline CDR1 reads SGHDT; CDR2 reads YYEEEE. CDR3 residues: CASSLDYFQETQYF. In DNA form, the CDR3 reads TGTGCCAGCAGCCTGGATTATTTCCAAGAGACCCAGTACTTC.

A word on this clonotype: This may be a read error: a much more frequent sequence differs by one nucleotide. The CDR3 nucleotides are TGCAGTGCTGATAGGGAGGGGGGGACCCAGTACTTC. It encodes CSADREGGTQYF. The chain links TRBV20-1 to TRBJ2-4, with D possibly TRBD2 on 7 matching bases. TRBJ2-5 explains the end of the DNA better; the J call may be wrong. The germline gives CDR1 DFQATT, CDR2 SNEGSKA (reference sequence). The CDR3 has 12 amino acids.

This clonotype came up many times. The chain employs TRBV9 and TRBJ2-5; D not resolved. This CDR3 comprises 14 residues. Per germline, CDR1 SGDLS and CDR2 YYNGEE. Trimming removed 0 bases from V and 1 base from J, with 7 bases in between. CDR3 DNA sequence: TGTGCCAGCAGCGTAGATCGGGCCCAAGAGACCCAGTACTTC. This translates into CASSVDRAQETQYF. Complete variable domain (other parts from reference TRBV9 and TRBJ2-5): DSGVTQTPKHLITATGQRVTLRCSPRSGDLSVYWYQQSLDQGLQFLIQYYNGEERAKGNILERFSAQQFPDLHSELNLSSLELGDSALYFCASSVDRAQETQYFGPGTRLLVL.